A selection of T cell receptor beta chains follows, all from one sample in a study of immune evolution from preneoplasia to lung adenocarcinoma. Profiling relied on immunoSEQ multiplex PCR, and the TCRdb table lists in-frame clones only, not all of them. The sample has 4,000 to 5,000 clones, roughly three quarters seen once; the top ten hold under 14%. Source material: FFPE minimally invasive lung adenocarcinoma tissue. The source is a person aged 65-85 years with lung adenocarcinoma. CDR3s include the opening cysteine and the closing phenylalanine or tryptophan. The D gene is left open where the match is weak. Not all rows give a size; the values are once, few, many and, for expanded clones, a class.

j_gene | len | d_gene | abundance | v_gene | CDR3aa | CDR3nt
TRBJ2-7 | 17 | . | . | TRBV19 | CASSPTLRKATSYEQYF | TGTGCCAGTAGCCCAACCCTCAGGAAAGCGACCTCCTACGAGCAGTACTTC
TRBJ2-7 | 15 | . | . | TRBV11-3 | CASSQRASLGHEQYF | TGTGCCAGCAGCCAGCGGGCGTCCCTGGGCCACGAGCAGTACTTC
TRBJ1-1 | 13 | . | . | TRBV6-5 | CASSYDVNTEAFF | TGTGCCAGCAGTTATGACGTGAACACTGAAGCTTTCTTT
TRBJ1-2 | 24 | . | . | TRBV10-3 | CAISADPQNPIFIISTEGNYGYTF | TGTGCCATCAGTGCCGACCCCCAAAACCCGATCTTTATAATTTCTACCGAGGGGAACTATGGCTACACCTTC
TRBJ2-3 | 15 | . | few | TRBV11-1 | CASSLGVVGTDTQYF | TGTGCCAGCAGCTTAGGAGTCGTCGGCACAGATACGCAGTATTTT
TRBJ2-7 | 14 | . | . | TRBV14 | CASSQVRDWGEQYF | TGTGCCAGCAGCCAAGTGAGGGATTGGGGCGAGCAGTACTTC
TRBJ2-2 | 17 | TRBD1 | . | TRBV9 | CASSVTGQGAENGELFF | TGTGCCAGCAGCGTAACGGGACAGGGGGCGGAGAACGGGGAGCTGTTTTTT
TRBJ2-5 | 12 | . | . | TRBV2 | CASQRHQETQYF | TGTGCCAGCCAAAGACACCAAGAGACCCAGTACTTC
TRBJ1-2 | 14 | . | . | TRBV7-2 | CARADREREGGYTF | TGTGCCAGGGCAGATAGGGAACGGGAAGGCGGCTACACCTTC
TRBJ2-1 | 14 | . | . | TRBV5-1 | CASSPGDKYNEQFF | TGCGCCAGCAGCCCCGGTGATAAGTACAATGAGCAGTTCTTC
TRBJ1-4 | 15 | . | . | TRBV6-5 | CASSYSGGRYEKLFF | TGTGCCAGCAGTTACTCCGGGGGGAGGTATGAAAAACTGTTTTTT
TRBJ2-7 | 15 | TRBD1 | . | TRBV5-1 | CASSWTPGQGSEQYF | TGCGCCAGCAGCTGGACACCGGGACAGGGGAGCGAGCAGTACTTC
TRBJ2-1 | 15 | TRBD2 | few | TRBV6-4 | CASSSGTSDYNEQFF | TGTGCCAGCAGCTCCGGGACTAGCGATTACAATGAGCAGTTCTTC
TRBJ1-5 | 13 | . | . | TRBV6-1 | CASTREPNQPQHF | TGTGCCAGCACTCGGGAACCCAATCAGCCCCAGCATTTT
TRBJ1-1 | 15 | . | . | TRBV4-2 | CASSQGLVEYTEAFF | TGTGCCAGCAGCCAAGGTCTGGTAGAGTACACTGAAGCTTTCTTT
TRBJ1-1 | 18 | . | . | TRBV2 | CASSESVGRGLPRTEAFF | TGTGCCAGCAGTGAATCGGTCGGGCGCGGACTCCCCAGAACTGAAGCTTTCTTT
TRBJ1-2 | 14 | TRBD1 | few | TRBV4-1 | CASSQGDRDYGYTF | TGCGCCAGCAGCCAAGGCGACAGGGACTATGGCTACACCTTC
TRBJ2-7 | 13 | . | . | TRBV29-1 | CSVARFVATEQYF | TGCAGCGTGGCCCGTTTTGTTGCTACCGAGCAGTACTTC
TRBJ2-7 | 15 | . | once | TRBV7-9 | CASSAGDSLAYEQYF | TGTGCCAGCAGCGCGGGTGACAGCCTAGCCTACGAGCAGTACTTC
TRBJ2-1 | 14 | TRBD2 | few | TRBV6-5 | CASRSSTSLAEQFF | TGTGCCAGCCGCTCTTCGACTAGCTTGGCTGAGCAGTTCTTC
TRBJ2-1 | 16 | . | . | TRBV7-3 | CASSARLGDSYNEQFF | TGTGCCAGCAGCGCCCGTTTGGGGGACTCCTACAATGAGCAGTTCTTC
TRBJ1-1 | 16 | . | . | TRBV14 | CVSSLSSGLQNTEAFF | TGTGTCAGCAGCCTCTCCTCCGGACTACAGAACACTGAAGCTTTCTTT
TRBJ2-2 | 12 | . | . | TRBV5-6 | CASSVAAGELFF | TGTGCCAGCAGCGTAGCGGCCGGGGAGCTGTTTTTT
TRBJ2-5 | 14 | . | . | TRBV10-2 | CASSESRARETQYF | TGCGCCAGCAGTGAGTCGAGGGCCAGGGAGACCCAGTACTTC
TRBJ1-1 | 16 | . | . | TRBV7-2 | CASSLGGGVMNTEAFF | TGTGCCAGCAGCTTAGGGGGAGGGGTCATGAACACTGAAGCTTTCTTT
TRBJ2-7 | 17 | TRBD2 | once | TRBV18 | CASSPTGLAGGLGEQYF | TGTGCCAGCTCACCAACGGGCCTAGCGGGAGGTCTTGGGGAGCAGTACTTC
TRBJ1-1 | 15 | . | few | TRBV7-9 | CASSLEEKGRVEAFF | TGTGCCAGCAGCTTAGAAGAAAAGGGGCGGGTTGAAGCTTTCTTT
TRBJ1-5 | 14 | . | . | TRBV28 | CASSFRGFRQPQHF | TGTGCCAGCAGTTTCAGGGGCTTTAGGCAGCCCCAGCATTTT
TRBJ2-7 | 14 | . | . | TRBV5-1 | CASSSRGPPYEQYF | TGCGCCAGCAGCTCCAGGGGTCCCCCCTACGAGCAGTACTTC
TRBJ2-1 | 15 | TRBD2 | . | TRBV4-1 | CASSHTGTSDYEQFF | TGCGCCAGCAGCCATACCGGGACTAGTGACTATGAGCAGTTCTTC
TRBJ1-2 | 15 | . | . | TRBV5-6 | CASSIRQIRNYGYTF | TGTGCCAGCAGCATACGACAAATCAGGAACTATGGCTACACCTTC
TRBJ1-5 | 13 | . | . | TRBV19 | CASSGRLPGPQHF | TGTGCCAGTAGTGGGAGACTCCCCGGGCCCCAGCATTTT
TRBJ2-3 | 15 | . | . | TRBV7-2 | CASSLGGGMSDTQYF | TGTGCCAGCAGCTTAGGTGGCGGGATGTCAGATACGCAGTATTTT
TRBJ1-1 | 14 | TRBD1 | few | TRBV19 | CASSTQQGATEAFF | TGTGCCAGTAGTACCCAACAGGGGGCAACTGAAGCTTTCTTT
TRBJ2-7 | 16 | . | . | TRBV5-4 | CASSGGPGQSLSEQYF | TGTGCCAGCAGCGGGGGACCGGGACAATCCCTATCCGAGCAGTACTTC
TRBJ2-7 | 10 | . | . | TRBV6-5 | CARGSDEQYF | TGTGCCAGGGGCTCCGACGAGCAGTACTTC
TRBJ2-1 | 15 | . | . | TRBV6-4 | CASSGKGGSYNEQFF | TGTGCCAGCAGTGGCAAGGGGGGGTCCTACAATGAGCAGTTCTTC
TRBJ1-3 | 16 | TRBD1 | few | TRBV25-1 | CASSETGGYSGNTIYF | TGTGCCAGCAGTGAAACAGGGGGCTACTCTGGAAACACCATATATTTT
TRBJ2-7 | 13 | . | . | TRBV7-8 | CASSLARRGEQYF | TGTGCCAGCAGCTTAGCGCGGCGGGGCGAGCAGTACTTC
TRBJ1-1 | 12 | . | . | TRBV5-5 | CASSLAGGRAFF | TGTGCCAGCAGCTTGGCCGGGGGGCGGGCTTTCTTT
TRBJ2-7 | 12 | . | few | TRBV6-1 | CASSAQSYEQYF | TGTGCCAGCAGTGCACAGTCCTACGAGCAGTACTTC
TRBJ2-3 | 12 | . | . | TRBV10-1 | CASRGSSDTQYF | TGCGCCAGCAGGGGCTCATCGGATACGCAGTATTTT
TRBJ1-5 | 17 | . | . | TRBV7-9 | CASSLTGTTDSNQPQHF | TGTGCCAGCAGCTTAACAGGGACCACCGATAGCAATCAGCCCCAGCATTTT
TRBJ2-5 | 13 | . | few | TRBV27 | CASQMFGEETQYF | TGTGCCAGCCAGATGTTTGGGGAAGAGACCCAGTACTTC
TRBJ2-1 | 17 | TRBD2 | . | TRBV14 | CASSLSRTSGLDNEQFF | TGTGCCAGCAGCCTTTCCAGGACTAGCGGGTTGGACAATGAGCAGTTCTTC
TRBJ2-5 | 16 | TRBD2 | . | TRBV5-6 | CASSLKAGNDQETQYF | TGTGCCAGCAGCTTGAAAGCGGGAAACGACCAAGAGACCCAGTACTTC
TRBJ1-2 | 14 | TRBD1 | . | TRBV28 | CASSRQGGGYGYTF | TGTGCCAGCAGTCGACAGGGTGGGGGCTATGGCTACACCTTC